This T cell receptor beta chain was found in a study of blood T cell repertoires in COVID-19. Study summary: Samples came from the United States, Italy and Spain, spanning acute and convalescent COVID-19. In each case, the material was cDNA or gDNA derived from T cells, B-cell-depleted T cells, or PBMCs.

Germline V CDR1 and CDR2: SGHNT, YYREEE (reference sequence). CDR3 length: 14 amino acids. The V gene lost 1 base and the J gene lost 9 bases, with 14 bases spanning the gap. Only a few counts were recorded for this clone. In the original workflow: It was from reference gene primer amplification that nucleated cell counts were estimated. Clones were read by immunoSEQ multiplex PCR, and TCRdb kept only the in-frame ones, dropping some. The DNA gave D and trimming, while V, J and clone size come from that table. The sample contains 15,000 to 19,000 clones, 80% to 85% of which appear only once. The clonotype comes from a man older than 75 with active or convalescent COVID-19. The rearrangement links TRBV5-4 to TRBJ2-1; TRBD2 might be the D (7 bases). The sequenced material came from peripheral blood. The CDR3 DNA sequence: TGTGCCAGCAGCTTGAGGGGGGGCCCTTGTGAGCAGTTCTTC. Translation: CASSLRGGPCEQFF.